The 14 T cell receptor beta chains below all came from one sample that was sequenced in a study of T cell responses to AZD1222 COVID-19 vaccine. TCRdb keeps only in-frame clones here, not all; method: immunoSEQ multiplex PCR. The sample records some 150,000 clones, around 92% being singletons. Sample: peripheral blood, taken on day 0 of AZD1222 vaccination. These receptors came from an adult in good health.

The CDR3 here is CASSLFDRPRGYGYTF. The DNA for the CDR3 is TGTGCCAGCTCACTATTTGACAGGCCACGGGGATATGGCTACACCTTC. The chain links TRBV18 to TRBJ1-2; possibly TRBD1 for D (6 bases). The CDR3 runs to 16 residues. The V end was cut by 4 bases, the J end by 5 bases, with 20 bases between. Germline-derived CDR1 and CDR2 are KGHSH and LQKENI. The full variable domain, rest sourced from reference TRBV18 and TRBJ1-2, is NAGVMQNPRHLVRRRGQEARLRCSPMKGHSHVYWYRQLPEEGLKFMVYLQKENIIDESGMPKERFSAEFPKEGPSILRIQQVVRGDSAAYFCASSLFDRPRGYGYTFGSGTRLTVV.

The J gene is TRBJ1-1, the V gene TRBV2; D perhaps matches TRBD1 (5 bases). This CDR3 has 15 residues. Between the trimmed V and J ends, which lost 0 bases and 4 bases, there was a span of 12 bases. CDR1 is SNHLY, CDR2 FYNNEI, per germline. The CDR3 region has the DNA TGTGCCAGCAGTGAAGCGCTTGGGGGAAGCACTGAAGCTTTCTTT. Protein: CASSEALGGSTEAFF.

This clone has a single count. The V and J genes are TRBV7-3 and TRBJ2-7, with 9 bases identical to TRBD2. This CDR3 is built from 17 residues. Losses at the gene ends were 2 bases for V and 0 bases for J; bases not matched to a gene: 8. Germline CDR1 and CDR2: SGHTA and FQGTGA. The CDR3 nucleotides are TGTGCCAGCAGCTTAGCCCCGACTAGCGGTTTCTCCTACGAGCAGTACTTC. This translates into CASSLAPTSGFSYEQYF.

The chain couples TRBV6-5 to TRBJ1-2; the match to TRBD1 covers 9 bases. The germline gives CDR1 MNHEY, CDR2 SVGAGI. The CDR3 totals 14 residues. V was clipped by 6 bases and J by 2 bases; unmatched bases: 4. The CDR3 spells CASSSTGGNYGYTF. The CDR3 region has the DNA TGTGCCAGCAGCTCGACAGGGGGGAACTATGGCTACACCTTC.

The J gene is TRBJ2-5, the V gene TRBV2, with D possibly matching TRBD1 (6 bases). Germline CDR1 SNHLY, CDR2 FYNNEI. V was clipped by 6 bases and J by 5 bases, with 19 bases between them. The CDR3 runs to 15 residues. The CDR3 here is CASSGTTGLGETQYF. CDR3 nucleotides: TGTGCCAGCAGCGGAACCACAGGGTTGGGGGAGACCCAGTACTTC.

This clone was recorded only once. This chain links TRBV7-9 with TRBJ1-4; 7 nucleotides align to TRBD1. There are 14 residues in the CDR3. The V segment lost 5 bases and the J segment 8 bases; nucleotides outside the gene matches: 8. CDR1 is SEHNR and CDR2 is FQNEAQ in the germline V gene (reference sequence). The CDR3 spells CASSRGDSPEKLFF. CDR3 in DNA: TGTGCCAGCAGCCGAGGGGACAGCCCAGAAAAACTGTTTTTT. Variable domain in full (rest from reference TRBV7-9 and TRBJ1-4): DTGVSQNPRHKITKRGQNVTFRCDPISEHNRLYWYRQTLGQGPEFLTYFQNEAQLEKSRLLSDRFSAERPKGSFSTLEIQRTEQGDSAMYLCASSRGDSPEKLFFGSGTQLSVL.

The chain employs TRBV20-1 and TRBJ1-1; D is undetermined. The V gene lost 1 base and the J gene lost 2 bases, with 2 bases spanning the gap. The CDR3 consists of 11 residues. The germline V gene encodes CDR1 DFQATT and CDR2 SNEGSKA (reference sequence). In DNA form, the CDR3 reads TGCAGTGCTAGAGTTAACACTGAAGCTTTCTTT. It is translated as CSARVNTEAFF.

J is TRBJ1-3 and V is TRBV7-2; D unclear. Germline lookup yields CDR1 SGHTA and CDR2 FQGNSA. The CDR3 loop spans 17 amino acids. V was pared by 1 base and J by 0 bases, with 13 bases between. CDR3 amino acids: CASSLVLDADSGNTIYF. CDR3 sequence (DNA): TGTGCCAGCAGCTTAGTACTTGATGCTGACTCTGGAAACACCATATATTTT. The full variable domain, in which reference TRBV7-2 and TRBJ1-3 provide the parts outside the CDR3, is GAGVSQSPSNKVTEKGKDVELRCDPISGHTALYWYRQSLGQGLEFLIYFQGNSAPDKSGLPSDRFSAERTGGSVSTLTIQRTQQEDSAVYLCASSLVLDADSGNTIYFGEGSWLTVV.

This clone appeared a single time. The chain combines TRBV7-9 with TRBJ2-3; 9 bases are a match to TRBD1. CDR1 and CDR2 from the germline V gene are SEHNR and FQNEAQ (reference sequence). The length of the CDR3 is 17 residues. J lost 3 bases, V lost 4 bases, and 11 bases had no gene match. CDR3 bases: TGTGCCAGCAGCTCGCCCCGGACAGGGGAAGGTACAGATACGCAGTATTTT. Translation gives CASSSPRTGEGTDTQYF.

The chain recombines TRBV6-4 with TRBJ1-1, with 8 nucleotides matching TRBD1. This CDR3 has 14 amino acids. Germline assignment: CDR1 MRHNA and CDR2 SNTAGT. The V and J ends lost 6 bases and 10 bases, in that order; junction bases with no gene match: 13. CDR3 sequence reads: CASSQRQGATGAFF. CDR3 bases: TGTGCCAGCAGCCAGAGGCAGGGGGCAACAGGAGCTTTCTTT.

The V gene is TRBV28, the J gene TRBJ2-7, with 8 nucleotides matching TRBD1. The germline V gene encodes CDR1 MDHEN and CDR2 SYDVKM. CDR3 length: 16 amino acids. V shed 2 bases and J 1 base; nucleotides not matched to a gene: 7. The CDR3 region is CASSLNGQGRSYEQYF. The DNA for the CDR3 is TGTGCCAGCAGTTTAAACGGACAGGGAAGGTCCTACGAGCAGTACTTC.

The rearrangement joins TRBV12-3 or TRBV12-4 to TRBJ1-5, with D hard to call. The CDR3 sequence is 13 residues long. Trimming left V 5 bases short and J 3 bases short, with 8 bases between. CDR3 region: CASSRGPNQPQHF. The CDR3 nucleotides are TGTGCCAGCAGTCGGGGTCCCAATCAGCCCCAGCATTTT.

The V call is TRBV14, the J call TRBJ1-3; tentatively, D is TRBD1 (5 bases). Germline V gene data show CDR1 as SGHDN and CDR2 as FVKESK. This CDR3 region has 17 residues. Trimming shortened V by 0 bases and J by 0 bases, and 12 bases separated the two germline ends. CDR3 sequence: CASSQDLPGHSGNTIYF. The DNA of the CDR3 is TGTGCCAGCAGCCAAGATTTGCCAGGGCACTCTGGAAACACCATATATTTT.

The V call is TRBV11-2, the J call TRBJ2-7; 10 bases agree with TRBD2. Looked up from germline, CDR1 is SGHAT and CDR2 is FQNNGV. The V gene end was trimmed by 1 base and the J gene end by 5 bases; junction bases not matched to a gene: 14. The CDR3 spans 18 residues. CDR3 DNA sequence: TGTGCCAGCAGCTTAGGGGGCGGAGCGGGGGGGCCGGGCGACGAGCAGTACTTC. The encoded protein is CASSLGGGAGGPGDEQYF.